Only a few counts were recorded for the clone carrying this T cell receptor (beta chain). Its antigen is still unknown. From germline, CDR1 is LGHNA and CDR2 YSLEER. CDR3 length equals 12 residues. V lost 2 bases, J lost 6 bases, and 4 bases lay in between. Sample-barcoded 5' priming and a J-beta primer mix drove a second PCR of about 6 to 11 cycles. Each cDNA molecule was tagged by a template-switch adaptor with 12 random nucleotides. Using its own MiXCR run on the 5' RACE reads, TCRdb lists one record per CDR3 protein. The sample holds 540,000 or so distinct CDR3 sequences, around 48% seen once. The data were taken from a study of blood T cells in healthy people across ages. Study-level findings and limits: Without sorted subsets, naive and antigen-experienced compartments could not be conclusively compared.

This receptor was identified in an elderly man in good health. Specimen: blood. This chain links TRBV4-3 with TRBJ2-2; D is undetermined. This CDR3 reads CASSQLAGELFF. CDR3 bases: TGCGCCAGCAGCCAACTAGCCGGGGAGCTGTTTTTT.